The 2 T cell receptor beta chains in this list originate from one sample, sequenced in a study of blood T cells in healthy people across ages. Next came a second PCR, run for about 7 to 12 cycles, which used a sample-barcoded 5' primer along with a J-beta primer mix. TCRdb recomputed calls from the 5' RACE reads with MiXCR, one row per CDR3 protein. The sample has about 1.4 million distinct CDR3 sequences, approximately 60% seen once. Sequenced input: blood. These receptors were obtained from a man aged 18 to 30 in good health.

The chain recombines TRBV7-6 with TRBJ1-1; 7 nucleotides line up with TRBD1. The V gene end was trimmed by 2 bases and the J gene end by 0 bases; junction bases not matched to a gene: 6. Germline CDR1 and CDR2: SGHVS and FNYEAQ. The CDR3 is made up of 16 amino acids. The CDR3 spells CASSLKGAGMNTEAFF. CDR3 sequence (DNA): TGTGCCAGCAGCTTAAAGGGGGCGGGAATGAACACTGAAGCTTTCTTT.

Comments on this clonotype: One junction end disagrees with the germline gene, perhaps due to a read error. This chain links TRBV27 with TRBJ1-4; D is perhaps TRBD1 (6 bases). This CDR3 comprises 16 residues. The germline CDR1 and CDR2 sequences are MNHEY and SMNVEV (reference sequence). In nucleotides, the CDR3 is TGTGCCAGCAGTTCCCTCAGGGGACGAACTAATGAAAGACTGTTTTTT. Translated: CASSSLRGRTNERLFF.